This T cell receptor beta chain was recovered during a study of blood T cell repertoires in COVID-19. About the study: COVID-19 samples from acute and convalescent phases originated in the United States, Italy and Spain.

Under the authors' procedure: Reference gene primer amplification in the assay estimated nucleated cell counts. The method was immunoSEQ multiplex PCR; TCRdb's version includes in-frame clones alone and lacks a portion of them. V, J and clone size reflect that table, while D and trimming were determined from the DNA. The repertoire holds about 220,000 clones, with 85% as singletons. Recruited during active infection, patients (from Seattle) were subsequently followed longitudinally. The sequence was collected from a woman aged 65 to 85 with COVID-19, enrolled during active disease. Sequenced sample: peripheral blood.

CDR3 amino acids: CASSQMGGLNTEAFF. CDR3 bases: TGTGCCAGCAGCCAGATGGGGGGGCTGAACACTGAAGCTTTCTTT. This chain links TRBV7-3 with TRBJ1-1; D might be TRBD1 (6 bases). Germline CDR1 SGHTA, CDR2 FQGTGA. The CDR3 length is 15 residues. V shed 5 bases and J shed 0 bases, with 13 bases lying between them.